What follows are 9 T cell receptor beta chains derived from one specimen sequenced in a study of T cell responses to AZD1222 COVID-19 vaccine. Profiling relied on immunoSEQ multiplex PCR, and the TCRdb table lists in-frame clones only, not all of them. Here the sample spans roughly 120,000 clones, approximately 94% being singletons. The sequencing used peripheral blood, collected on day 0 of AZD1222 vaccination. The receptor source for this set is an adult in good health.

The V and J genes are TRBV9 and TRBJ2-7; 13 bases fit TRBD2. The CDR3 runs 15 residues. CDR1 SGDLS and CDR2 YYNGEE come from the germline V gene. Trimming cost V 7 bases and J 5 bases; bases outside gene matches: 9. CDR3 region: CASAYGTSGINEQYF. CDR3 coding DNA: TGTGCCAGCGCTTACGGGACTAGCGGGATCAACGAGCAGTACTTC.

The chain uses TRBV3-1 (or the pseudogene TRBV3-2) and TRBJ2-2, with 10 bases lining up with TRBD1. CDR1 and CDR2 from the germline V gene are LGHDT and YNNKEL (reference sequence). V gave up 5 bases and J gave up 6 bases; unmatched junction bases: 18. This CDR3 is 19 amino acids long. This CDR3 is CASSLPDRGPFLGPGELFF. CDR3 DNA: TGTGCCAGCAGCTTACCTGACAGGGGGCCCTTTCTTGGTCCCGGGGAGCTGTTTTTT.

This chain joins TRBV29-1 and TRBJ2-7, with TRBD2 matching 11 bases. The trim removed 6 bases at V and 5 bases at J, leaving 3 bases unmatched. Germline loops: CDR1 SQVTM, CDR2 ANQGSEA. This CDR3 has 12 residues. The DNA for the CDR3 is TGCAGCGTGATAGCGGGAGGGCACGAGCAGTACTTC. This sequence encodes CSVIAGGHEQYF.

V gene TRBV4-2 combines with J gene TRBJ1-3; 7 nucleotides match TRBD1. The CDR3 is 18 residues long. Germline CDR1 LGHNA, CDR2 YNFKEQ. The J segment lost 2 bases and the V segment lost 0 bases, leaving 10 bases of the junction unmatched. The CDR3 nucleotides read TGTGCCAGCAGCCAAGATCTGAGAGTAGACAGGGCTGGAAACACCATATATTTT. Encoded protein: CASSQDLRVDRAGNTIYF.

The chain employs TRBV11-2 and TRBJ2-1, with 9 positions matching TRBD1. There are 16 residues in the CDR3. V shed 5 bases and J 6 bases; nucleotides not matched to a gene: 11. Germline V gives CDR1 SGHAT, CDR2 FQNNGV. This CDR3 is CASSQRDRERRNEQFF. CDR3 coding DNA: TGTGCCAGCAGCCAAAGGGACAGGGAACGTCGCAATGAGCAGTTCTTC.

The V call is TRBV6-2 or TRBV6-3, the J call TRBJ1-3; a possible D gene is TRBD1 (5 bases). The CDR3 totals 13 residues. V was shortened by 0 bases and J by 7 bases, with 7 bases between the two germline ends. Germline loops: CDR1 MNHEY, CDR2 SVGEGT. The CDR3 DNA reads TGTGCCAGCAGTTACTCCAGGGACAACACCATATATTTT. The encoded protein is CASSYSRDNTIYF.

The genes are TRBV2 and TRBJ2-1, with D hard to call. This CDR3 comprises 10 residues. V shed 5 bases and J shed 10 bases, with 6 bases lying between them. Germline V gene lookup returns CDR1 SNHLY and CDR2 FYNNEI. The CDR3 spells CASSYAEQFF. In DNA, the CDR3 is TGTGCCAGCAGTTACGCAGAGCAGTTCTTC.

The gene calls are TRBV2 and TRBJ1-2; D not resolved. The length of the CDR3 is 14 residues. Trimming cost V 4 bases and J 0 bases, with 9 bases left between them. Germline V gene data show CDR1 as SNHLY and CDR2 as FYNNEI. Here the CDR3 reads CASSGDGTNYGYTF. As DNA, the CDR3 is TGTGCCAGCAGTGGGGATGGGACTAACTATGGCTACACCTTC.

The V and J genes are TRBV5-1 and TRBJ2-2; 9 bases agree with TRBD1. The CDR3 runs 14 residues. Germline lookup yields CDR1 SGHRS and CDR2 YFSETQ. J was trimmed by 7 bases and V by 3 bases; bases with no gene match: 4. The CDR3 loop reads CASSSGTGSGELFF. As DNA, the CDR3 is TGCGCCAGCAGCTCCGGGACAGGGAGCGGGGAGCTGTTTTTT. The whole variable domain, remainder taken from reference TRBV5-1 and TRBJ2-2, is KAGVTQTPRYLIKTRGQQVTLSCSPISGHRSVSWYQQTPGQGLQFLFEYFSETQRNKGNFPGRFSGRQFSNSRSEMNVSTLELGDSALYLCASSSGTGSGELFFGEGSRLTVL.